Detailed here is one T cell receptor beta chain. This sample was included in a study of blood T cell repertoires in COVID-19. Study context: T cells, B-cell-depleted T cells, or PBMCs provided the cDNA or gDNA that served as material.

Germline values: CDR1 SGHRS, CDR2 YFSETQ. The CDR3 covers 15 residues. Trimming at V came to 7 bases and at J to 6 bases, leaving 11 bases not matched to a gene. Method: immunoSEQ multiplex PCR; TCRdb's copy keeps in-frame clones and lacks some. The table records hundreds of thousands of clones, roughly four fifths of them present only once. Material for sequencing was peripheral blood. The receptor's source is a woman in her 50s with acute or convalescent COVID-19. The chain links TRBV5-1 to TRBJ1-1, with 11 bases fitting TRBD1. DNA of the CDR3: TGCGCCAGCGCCTCGGGACAGGGGGTAAGGGCTGAAGCTTTCTTT. It translates to CASASGQGVRAEAFF.